This T cell receptor beta chain was obtained from a study of blood T cell repertoires in COVID-19. The CDR3 has 16 amino acids. Trimming at V came to 5 bases and at J to 5 bases, leaving 7 bases not matched to a gene. Germline loops: CDR1 LNHDA, CDR2 SQIVND (reference sequence). Profiled with immunoSEQ multiplex PCR; TCRdb holds only in-frame clones, not every one. The top ten hold approximately 14% of the sample, which has about 79,000 clones, roughly 91% seen once. This clonotype was sampled from a man aged 65-85 years with active or convalescent COVID-19. The chain employs TRBV19 and TRBJ2-2; 11 bases line up with TRBD2. Sample: peripheral blood. This chain's CDR3 is CASSFGLAGRTGELFF. The CDR3 DNA reads TGTGCCAGTAGTTTCGGACTAGCGGGCCGAACCGGGGAGCTGTTTTTT.